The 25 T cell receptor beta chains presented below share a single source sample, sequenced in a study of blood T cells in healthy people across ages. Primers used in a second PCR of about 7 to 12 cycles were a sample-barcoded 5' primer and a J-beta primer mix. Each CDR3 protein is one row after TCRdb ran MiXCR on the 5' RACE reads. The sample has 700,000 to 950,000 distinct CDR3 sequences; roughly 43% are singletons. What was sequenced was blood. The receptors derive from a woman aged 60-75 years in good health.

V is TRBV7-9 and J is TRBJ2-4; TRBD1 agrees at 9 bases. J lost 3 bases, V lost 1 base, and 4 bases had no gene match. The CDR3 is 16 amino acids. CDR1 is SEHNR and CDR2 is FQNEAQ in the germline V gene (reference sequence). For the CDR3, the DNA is TGTGCCAGCAGCTTAGGGACAGGGGAGTACAAAAACATTCAGTACTTC. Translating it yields CASSLGTGEYKNIQYF.

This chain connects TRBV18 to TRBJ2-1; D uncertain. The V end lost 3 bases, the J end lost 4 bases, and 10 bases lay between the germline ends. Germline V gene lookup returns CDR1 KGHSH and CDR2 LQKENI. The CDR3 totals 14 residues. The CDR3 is CASSPPDGYNEQFF. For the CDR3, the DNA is TGTGCCAGCTCACCGCCTGACGGTTACAATGAGCAGTTCTTC.

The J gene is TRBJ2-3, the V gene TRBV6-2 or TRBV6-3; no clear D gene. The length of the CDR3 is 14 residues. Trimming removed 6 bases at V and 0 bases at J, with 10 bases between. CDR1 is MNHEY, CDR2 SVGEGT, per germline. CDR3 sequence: CASSPDDSTDTQYF. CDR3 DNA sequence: TGTGCCAGCAGCCCAGACGATAGCACAGATACGCAGTATTTT.

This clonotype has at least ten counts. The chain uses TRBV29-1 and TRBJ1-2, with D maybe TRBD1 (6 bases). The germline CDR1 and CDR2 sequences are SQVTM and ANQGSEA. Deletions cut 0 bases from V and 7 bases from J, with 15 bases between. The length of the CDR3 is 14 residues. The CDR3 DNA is TGCAGCGTTGAAGATGCGGGGGGCGCGTCTGGCTACACCTTC. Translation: CSVEDAGGASGYTF.

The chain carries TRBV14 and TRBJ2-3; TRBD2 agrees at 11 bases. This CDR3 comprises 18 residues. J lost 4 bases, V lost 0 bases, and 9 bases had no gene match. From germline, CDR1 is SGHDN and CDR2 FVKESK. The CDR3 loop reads CASSQDRTSGSRSDTQYF. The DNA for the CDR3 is TGTGCCAGCAGCCAAGACCGAACTAGCGGGAGTAGGTCAGATACGCAGTATTTT.

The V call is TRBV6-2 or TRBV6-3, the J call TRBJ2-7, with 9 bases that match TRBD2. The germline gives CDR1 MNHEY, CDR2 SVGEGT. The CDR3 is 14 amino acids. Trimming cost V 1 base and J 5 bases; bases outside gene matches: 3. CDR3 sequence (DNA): TGTGCCAGCAGTTACTTTAGCGGGAGCGACGAGCAGTACTTC. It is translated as CASSYFSGSDEQYF.

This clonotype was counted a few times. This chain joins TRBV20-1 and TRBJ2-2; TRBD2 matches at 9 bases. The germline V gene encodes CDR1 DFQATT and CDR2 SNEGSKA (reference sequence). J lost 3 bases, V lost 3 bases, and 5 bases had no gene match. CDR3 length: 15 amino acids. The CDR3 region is CSARSGGRDTGELFF. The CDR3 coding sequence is TGCAGTGCTAGGTCCGGCGGGAGGGACACCGGGGAGCTGTTTTTT.

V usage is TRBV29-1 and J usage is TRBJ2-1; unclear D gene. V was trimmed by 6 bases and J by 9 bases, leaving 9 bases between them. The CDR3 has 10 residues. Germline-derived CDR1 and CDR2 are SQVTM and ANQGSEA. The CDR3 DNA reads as TGCAGCGTAGTAGCAGCTGAGCAGTTCTTC. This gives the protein CSVVAAEQFF.

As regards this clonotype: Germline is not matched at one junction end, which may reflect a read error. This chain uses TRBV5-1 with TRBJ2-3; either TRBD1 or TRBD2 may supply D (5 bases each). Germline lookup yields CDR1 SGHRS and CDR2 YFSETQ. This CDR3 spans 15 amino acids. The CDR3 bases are TGCACCAGCAGCGGTGGGGGAGTCAGGTCAGATACGCAGTATTTT. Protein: CTSSGGGVRSDTQYF. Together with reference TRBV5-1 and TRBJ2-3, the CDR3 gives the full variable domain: KAGVTQTPRYLIKTRGQQVTLSCSPISGHRSVSWYQQTPGQGLQFLFEYFSETQRNKGNFPGRFSGRQFSNSRSEMNVSTLELGDSALYLCTSSGGGVRSDTQYFGPGTRLTVL.

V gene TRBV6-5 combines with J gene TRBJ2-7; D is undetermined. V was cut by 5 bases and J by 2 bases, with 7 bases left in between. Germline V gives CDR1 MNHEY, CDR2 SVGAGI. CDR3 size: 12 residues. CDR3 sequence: CASSRSAYEQYF. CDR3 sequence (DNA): TGTGCCAGCAGTCGGTCGGCCTACGAGCAGTACTTC.

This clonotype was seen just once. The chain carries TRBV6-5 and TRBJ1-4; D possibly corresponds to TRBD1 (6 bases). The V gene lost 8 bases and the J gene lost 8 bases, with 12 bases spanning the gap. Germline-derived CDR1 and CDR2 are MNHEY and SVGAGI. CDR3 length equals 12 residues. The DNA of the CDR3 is TGTGCCAGCGGATACAGGGAGGAAAAACTGTTTTTT. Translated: CASGYREEKLFF.

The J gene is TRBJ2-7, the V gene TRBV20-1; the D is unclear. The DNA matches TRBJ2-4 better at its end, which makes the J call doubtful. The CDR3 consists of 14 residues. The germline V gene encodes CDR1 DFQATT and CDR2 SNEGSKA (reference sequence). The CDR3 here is CSASERAAKNIQYF. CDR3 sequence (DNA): TGCAGTGCTAGCGAAAGAGCAGCCAAAAACATTCAGTACTTC.

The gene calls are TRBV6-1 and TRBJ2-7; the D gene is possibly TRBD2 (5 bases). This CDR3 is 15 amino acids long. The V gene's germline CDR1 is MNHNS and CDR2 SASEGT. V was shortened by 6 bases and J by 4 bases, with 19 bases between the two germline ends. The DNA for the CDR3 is TGTGCCAGCAGCTCAACTTCCACGGCGGGTTACGAGCAGTACTTC. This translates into CASSSTSTAGYEQYF.

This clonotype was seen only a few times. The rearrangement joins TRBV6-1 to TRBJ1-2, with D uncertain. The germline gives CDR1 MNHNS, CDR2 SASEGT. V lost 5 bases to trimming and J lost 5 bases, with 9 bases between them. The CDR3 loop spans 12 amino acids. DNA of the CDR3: TGTGCCAGCAGTCAAAGGGATTATGGCTACACCTTC. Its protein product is CASSQRDYGYTF.

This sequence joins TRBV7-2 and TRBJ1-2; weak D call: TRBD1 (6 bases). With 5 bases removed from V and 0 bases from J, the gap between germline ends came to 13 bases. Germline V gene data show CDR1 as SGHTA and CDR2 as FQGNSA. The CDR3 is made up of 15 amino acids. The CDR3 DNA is TGTGCCAGCAGCGTGGACAGCTACACTAACTATGGCTACACCTTC. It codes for CASSVDSYTNYGYTF.

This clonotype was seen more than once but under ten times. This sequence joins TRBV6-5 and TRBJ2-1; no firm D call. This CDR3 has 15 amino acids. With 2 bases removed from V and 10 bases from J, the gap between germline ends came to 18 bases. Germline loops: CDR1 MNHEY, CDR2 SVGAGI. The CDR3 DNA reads TGTGCCAGCAGTTACGCCGGACGGACCCCCGGGGAGCAGTTCTTC. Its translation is CASSYAGRTPGEQFF.

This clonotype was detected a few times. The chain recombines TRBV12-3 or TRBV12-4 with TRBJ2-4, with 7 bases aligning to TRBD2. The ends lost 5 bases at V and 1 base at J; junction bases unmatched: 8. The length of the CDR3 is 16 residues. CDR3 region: CASSPWGGYAKNIQYF. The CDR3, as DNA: TGTGCCAGCAGTCCCTGGGGGGGGTACGCCAAAAACATTCAGTACTTC.

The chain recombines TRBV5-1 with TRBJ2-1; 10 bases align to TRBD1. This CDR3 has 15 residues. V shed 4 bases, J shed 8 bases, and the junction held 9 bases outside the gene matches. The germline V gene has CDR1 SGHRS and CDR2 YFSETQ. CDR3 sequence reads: CASSQGQGSTHEQFF. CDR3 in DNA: TGCGCCAGCAGCCAGGGACAGGGGTCGACGCATGAGCAGTTCTTC.

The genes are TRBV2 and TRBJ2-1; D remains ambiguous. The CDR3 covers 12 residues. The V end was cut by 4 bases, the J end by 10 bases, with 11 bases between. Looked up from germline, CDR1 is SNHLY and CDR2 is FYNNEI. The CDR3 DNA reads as TGTGCCAGCAGTGGGGAATATCAAGAGCAGTTCTTC. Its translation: CASSGEYQEQFF.

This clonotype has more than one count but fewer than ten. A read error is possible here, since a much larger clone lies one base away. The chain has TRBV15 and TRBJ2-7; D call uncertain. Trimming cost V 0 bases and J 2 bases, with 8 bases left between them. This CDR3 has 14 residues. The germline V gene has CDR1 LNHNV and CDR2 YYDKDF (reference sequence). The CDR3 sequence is CATSRDLGTYEQYF. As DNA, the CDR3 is TGTGCCACCAGCAGAGATCTGGGGACCTACGAGCAGTACTTC.

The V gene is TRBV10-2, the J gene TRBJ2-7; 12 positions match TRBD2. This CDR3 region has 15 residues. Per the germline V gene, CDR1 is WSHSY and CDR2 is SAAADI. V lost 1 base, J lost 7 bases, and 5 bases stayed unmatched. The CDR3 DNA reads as TGCGCCAGCAGTGAGTTGGGACTAGCGGGTTGGGAGCAGTACTTC. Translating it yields CASSELGLAGWEQYF.

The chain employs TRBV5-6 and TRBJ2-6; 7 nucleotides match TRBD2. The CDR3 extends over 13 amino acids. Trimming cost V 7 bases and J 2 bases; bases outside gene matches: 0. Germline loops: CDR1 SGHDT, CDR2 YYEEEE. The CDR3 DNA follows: TGTGCCAGCCGGGGGGCTGGGGCCAACGTCCTGACTTTC. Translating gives CASRGAGANVLTF.

In DNA, the CDR3 is TGTGCCAGCAGCTGGGACAGGGGGCGTGAGCAGTTCTTC. Its protein is CASSWDRGREQFF. The chain recombines TRBV7-2 with TRBJ2-1, with 12 bases lining up with TRBD1. With 4 bases clipped from V and 9 bases from J, the junction kept 1 base outside the gene matches. This CDR3 is 13 amino acids long. The germline CDR1 and CDR2 sequences are SGHTA and FQGNSA.

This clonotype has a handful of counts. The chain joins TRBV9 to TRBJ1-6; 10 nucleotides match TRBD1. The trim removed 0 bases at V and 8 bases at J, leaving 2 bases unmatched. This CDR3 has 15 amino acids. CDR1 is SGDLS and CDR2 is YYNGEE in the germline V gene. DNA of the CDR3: TGTGCCAGCAGCGTAGCCGGGACAGGGGATTCACCCCTCCACTTT. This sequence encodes CASSVAGTGDSPLHF.

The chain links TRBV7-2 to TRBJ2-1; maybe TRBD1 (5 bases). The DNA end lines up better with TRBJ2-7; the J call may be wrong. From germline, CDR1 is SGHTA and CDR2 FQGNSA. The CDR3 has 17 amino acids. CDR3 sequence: CASSPIQALSSYNEQYF. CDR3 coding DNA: TGTGCCAGCAGCCCCATACAGGCCTTAAGCTCCTACAATGAGCAGTACTTC.